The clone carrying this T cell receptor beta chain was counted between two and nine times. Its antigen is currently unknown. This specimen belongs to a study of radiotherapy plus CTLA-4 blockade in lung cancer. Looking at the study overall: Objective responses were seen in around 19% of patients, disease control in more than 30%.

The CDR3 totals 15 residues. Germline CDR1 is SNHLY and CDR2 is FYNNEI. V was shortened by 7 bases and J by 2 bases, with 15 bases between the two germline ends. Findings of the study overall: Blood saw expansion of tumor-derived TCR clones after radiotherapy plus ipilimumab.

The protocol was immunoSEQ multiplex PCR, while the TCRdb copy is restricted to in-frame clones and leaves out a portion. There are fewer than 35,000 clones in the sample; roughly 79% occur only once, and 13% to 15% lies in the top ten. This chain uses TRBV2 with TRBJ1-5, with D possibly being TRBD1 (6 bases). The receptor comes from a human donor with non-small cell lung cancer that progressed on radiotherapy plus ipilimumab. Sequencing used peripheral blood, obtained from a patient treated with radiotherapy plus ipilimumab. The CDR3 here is CASTEDSYGNQPQHF. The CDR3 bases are TGTGCCAGCACGGAGGACAGTTACGGCAATCAGCCCCAGCATTTT.